This T cell receptor beta chain came from a study of blood T cell repertoires in COVID-19 (TCRdb year 2020). About the study as a whole: Collaborator samples came from the United States, Italy and Spain and covered acute and convalescent phases of COVID-19. Samples were obtained from the ongoing ImmuneRACE study (first 160 participants) and from about 1,300 subjects provided by 6 global collaborators. Deeply sampled blood TCRbeta repertoires from subjects exposed to, actively infected with, or recovered from COVID-19 were included in the dataset. Nearly every sample came with metadata listing a de-identified subject ID, COVID-19 status, age in years and sex. The repertoires were released in a freely available public database intended as a resource for research on the immune response to SARS-CoV-2. HLA class I and class II types, where available, came from metadata supplied by the sample provider rather than from assay-based typing. The material from the prospective study consisted of cDNA or gDNA derived from T cells, B-cell-depleted T cells, or PBMCs. General findings and caveats noted by the study authors: The quantity of clinical and demographic metadata differed by source and by participant and was supplied without curation.

Whole blood was collected in K2EDTA tubes by collaborating institutions according to the institutions' own protocols. Collaborator samples were shipped for TCRbeta analysis as frozen whole blood, isolated PBMCs, or DNA extracted from either sample type. TCRbeta CDR3 regions were amplified from genomic DNA using the immunoSEQ Assay, a bias-controlled multiplex PCR. Under the source paper's analysis protocol: Within the assay, amplification of reference gene primers was used to estimate how many nucleated cells each sample contained. Sequence reads were collapsed and filtered to measure the absolute abundance of every unique TCRbeta CDR3 rearrangement. For each sample, productive Simpson clonality was calculated as the square root of Simpson's diversity index across productive rearrangements. TCRdb retrieved this table from immuneACCESS and kept in-frame rearrangements only. Not all clones are present; in checked studies, unresolved V genes account for under half, and no reason is known for the remainder. V, J and clone size derive from that table, while D and trimming were established from the DNA sequence. Present in this sample are under 450,000 clones, 81% of which were seen just once. Clones ranked in the top ten supply approximately 1% of the sample.

Including cysteine and phenylalanine, the CDR3 has 13 amino acids. The only DNA kept is the CDR3, 39 bases in frame from the first base. The CDR1 and CDR2 encoded by the germline V gene are MNHEY and SVGAGI. At the junction V is shortened by 5 bases and J by 5 bases, with 12 bases in between. Note on this clone: Its antigen has not been determined. No much larger clonotype is one base removed from it; base qualities were not supplied.

Sequencing was carried out using peripheral blood. The chain is made from TRBV6-5 and TRBJ1-1, with TRBD1 as a weak D call on 6 bases. The sequence derives from a human donor with acute or convalescent COVID-19. The donor label of this sample is uncertain. The CDR3 reads as follows: CASSLEGGTEAFF. The DNA sequence is given as TGTGCCAGCAGTCTAGAGGGGGGGACTGAAGCTTTCTTT.